Each of the 3 T cell receptor beta chains below was sequenced from the same sample in a study of control samples from healthy donors and cancer patients. The assay was immunoSEQ multiplex PCR, and TCRdb's table has in-frame clones only and misses some. This sample yields roughly 220,000 clones, of which roughly 94% are seen a single time; about 1.6% belongs to the top ten. The sample was blood. Receptors were obtained from a man aged 45 to 65 in good health.

The genes are TRBV6-5 and TRBJ2-3; no reliable D call. This CDR3 spans 11 amino acids. V gave up 6 bases and J gave up 4 bases, with 5 bases separating them. Germline CDR1 and CDR2: MNHEY and SVGAGI. This CDR3 reads CASSSADTQYF. The CDR3 bases are TGTGCCAGCAGCTCCGCAGATACGCAGTATTTT.

This sequence joins TRBV19 and TRBJ1-1, with 9 bases aligning to TRBD1. Germline assignment: CDR1 LNHDA and CDR2 SQIVND (reference sequence). The CDR3 totals 14 residues. The V segment lost 4 bases and the J segment 1 base; nucleotides outside the gene matches: 1. The CDR3 protein is CASSTDRGNTEAFF. The CDR3 DNA follows: TGTGCCAGTAGTACGGACAGGGGGAACACTGAAGCTTTCTTT.

V is TRBV7-9 and J is TRBJ2-1, with 8 positions matching TRBD2. Trimming took 7 bases from V and 4 from J; bases not matched to a gene: 6. CDR1 and CDR2 (germline): SEHNR, FQNEAQ (reference sequence). The CDR3 loop spans 14 amino acids. In DNA form, the CDR3 reads TGTGCCAGCAACAGACTAGCGAGTTACAATGAGCAGTTCTTC. This codes for CASNRLASYNEQFF.